This T cell receptor beta chain was identified during a study of OX40 agonist ivuxolimab in advanced cancers. Looking at the study overall: Ivuxolimab, which targeted the costimulatory receptor OX40 (CD134), was an agonistic, fully human IgG2 monoclonal antibody. Intravenous ivuxolimab was administered to patients every 2 weeks at six dose levels: 0.01, 0.1, 0.3, 1.5, 3 and 10 mg/kg. Of the approximately 54 patients in dose escalation, some 19 had hepatocellular carcinoma, some 15 had melanoma, 9 had renal cell carcinoma and 9 had head and neck cancer. Peripheral TCRbeta sequencing aimed to test whether ivuxolimab altered TCR sequence diversity and caused clonal T-cell expansion. The paper describes the monotherapy dose-escalation part (N of about 54 patients) of the phase I trial of ivuxolimab. Prior anti-PD-1, anti-PD-L1 or anti-CTLA-4 therapy was permitted, and about two fifths of dose-escalation patients had received checkpoint inhibitors. Partial responses occurred in three dose-escalation patients: two with cutaneous melanoma and one with hepatocellular carcinoma. In the dose-escalation cohort, 82.7% of patients were male, and the mean age was roughly 60 years, with a range of about 23 to 80.

Broad study findings and their caveats: Antigen specificity was not determined for the clonally expanded peripheral T cells. Partial responders in the 0.1-3.0 mg/kg groups had among the lowest normalized peripheral clonal expansion, especially among CD8+ T cells. After ivuxolimab, CD8+ T cells had more expanded clones than CD4+ T cells on average. At doses from 0.1 to 3.0 mg/kg, clonal expansion was seen in both CD4+ and CD8+ blood T cells between baseline and week 6. Low levels of normalized T-cell clonal expansion were also seen in some nonresponding patients.

Patients with a history of autoimmune disease or receiving systemic immunosuppression were excluded from the trial. Peripheral blood for TCR sequencing was collected from all dose cohorts at baseline, on cycle 4 day 1, and on cycle 7 day 1. Samples came from an open-label, multicenter, first-in-human phase I dose-escalation trial of ivuxolimab. The trial enrolled adults with locally advanced or metastatic head and neck squamous cell, hepatocellular, melanoma or renal cell carcinoma. CD4+ and CD8+ T cells were sorted separately from peripheral blood before TCR sequencing. To sequence the TCRbeta CDR3 region, genomic DNA was isolated from the sorted cells. The immunoSEQ Assay was used for sequencing of TCRbeta CDR3 regions. TCRdb holds this immuneACCESS table with in-frame rearrangements only. Some clones are missing; in checked studies, unresolved V genes explain under half, and the rest has no known cause. This sample holds some 80,000 clones; around four fifths were observed only once. The top ten clones comprise roughly 25% of the sample.

Comment on this clone: Its antigen remains undetermined. No much larger clone exists at a distance of one base, and base qualities are not known.

The cysteine opens and the phenylalanine closes a CDR3 of 18 amino acids. Only the CDR3 portion is preserved as DNA: 54 bases, with reading frame beginning at the first base. The germline V gene (reference sequence) yields GTSNPN for CDR1 and SVGIG for CDR2. For this chain, trimming is 0 bases at the V end and 2 bases at the J end, and the number of junction bases without a gene match is 13. This TCR derives from an adult with an advanced solid tumor such as melanoma, head and neck, liver or kidney cancer. This chain joins TRBV30 to TRBJ2-7; a stretch of 10 junction bases matches TRBD2. The material was CD4+ or CD8+ T cells sorted from blood, obtained in a trial of the OX40 agonist ivuxolimab. The CDR3 protein is CAWSVVASGGATTYEQYF. The nucleotides are TGTGCCTGGAGTGTTGTGGCTAGCGGGGGAGCCACAACCTACGAGCAGTACTTC.